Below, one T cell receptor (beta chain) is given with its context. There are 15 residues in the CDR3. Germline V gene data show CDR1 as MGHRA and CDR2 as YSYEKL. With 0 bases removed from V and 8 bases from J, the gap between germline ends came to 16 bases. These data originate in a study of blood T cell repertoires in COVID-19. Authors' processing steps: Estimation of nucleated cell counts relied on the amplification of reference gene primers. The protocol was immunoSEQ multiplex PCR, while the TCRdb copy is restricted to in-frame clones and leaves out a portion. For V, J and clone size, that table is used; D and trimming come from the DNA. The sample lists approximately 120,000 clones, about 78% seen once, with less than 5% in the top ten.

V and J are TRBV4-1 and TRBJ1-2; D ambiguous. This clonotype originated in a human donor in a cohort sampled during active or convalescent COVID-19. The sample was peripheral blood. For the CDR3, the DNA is TGCGCCAGCAGCCAAGATATTGTCGGGTTTGTAGGCTACACCTTC. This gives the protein CASSQDIVGFVGYTF.